The 19 T cell receptor beta chains below were found in one sample sequenced in a study of blood T cell repertoires in COVID-19. The repertoire was sequenced with immunoSEQ multiplex PCR; TCRdb's copy has only in-frame clones and lacks some. The sample includes around 13,000 clones, 80% to 95% of them seen just once. Sequencing input: peripheral blood. The receptor source for this set is a woman between 70 and 85 years old with active COVID-19.

This clone was observed once. The genes are TRBV29-1 and TRBJ2-1; TRBD2 agrees at 8 bases. V lost 4 bases, J lost 5 bases, and 7 bases stayed unmatched. The CDR3 has 14 amino acids. Per the germline V gene, CDR1 is SQVTM and CDR2 is ANQGSEA. The CDR3 sequence: CSVGTSGINNEQFF. CDR3 sequence (DNA): TGCAGCGTTGGCACTAGCGGCATTAACAATGAGCAGTTCTTC.

This chain joins TRBV19 and TRBJ2-1; 8 nucleotides align to TRBD2. In germline, CDR1 is LNHDA, CDR2 SQIVND (reference sequence). With V trimmed by 0 bases and J by 7 bases, 8 bases remained unmatched. This CDR3 spans 16 amino acids. DNA for the CDR3: TGTGCCAGTAGTATAGATCGCGCGGGAGGAGGAAATGAGCAGTTCTTC. Translation: CASSIDRAGGGNEQFF.

CDR3 sequence: CASSLGWRESLPYEQYF. The CDR3, as DNA: TGTGCCAGCAGTTTGGGGTGGCGGGAGAGCCTCCCCTACGAGCAGTACTTC. This chain links TRBV27 with TRBJ2-7, with 7 bases identical to TRBD2. Germline trimming cut 3 bases from V and 2 bases from J; bases unmatched to any gene: 13. CDR1 is MNHEY and CDR2 is SMNVEV in the germline V gene (reference sequence). The CDR3 runs 17 residues.

This rearrangement joins TRBV23-1 to TRBJ2-3; TRBD1 agrees at 8 bases. TRBV23-1 has ORF status, its function being uncertain. J gave up 0 bases and V 6 bases, and 2 bases lay outside the gene matches. The CDR3 sequence is 14 residues long. CDR3 sequence: CASSNRGSTDTQYF. The CDR3 nucleotides are TGCGCCAGCAGCAACAGGGGGAGCACAGATACGCAGTATTTT.

The chain recombines TRBV14 with TRBJ2-7; 9 positions match TRBD2. The germline V gene encodes CDR1 SGHDN and CDR2 FVKESK. J gave up 0 bases and V 2 bases, and 14 bases lay outside the gene matches. There are 19 residues in the CDR3. Here the CDR3 reads CASSQYSSGISSISYEQYF. CDR3 in DNA: TGTGCCAGCAGCCAATATTCTAGCGGGATATCCTCGATCTCCTACGAGCAGTACTTC.

This clone has more than one count but fewer than ten. The rearrangement joins TRBV7-2 to TRBJ1-5; D is undetermined. Trimming pared 6 bases from V and 3 bases from J, leaving 15 bases between. Germline lookup yields CDR1 SGHTA and CDR2 FQGNSA. The CDR3 spans 15 residues. CDR3 amino acids: CASSYDGLYNQPQHF. The CDR3 region has the DNA TGTGCCAGCAGTTACGACGGACTTTACAATCAGCCCCAGCATTTT.

The chain couples TRBV29-1 to TRBJ2-2; D remains unclear. The CDR3 has 11 residues. CDR1 and CDR2 (germline): SQVTM, ANQGSEA. Trimming removed 5 bases from V and 6 bases from J, with 7 bases in between. The CDR3: CSVTSAGELFF. As DNA, the CDR3 is TGCAGCGTTACTTCGGCCGGGGAGCTGTTTTTT.

The CDR3 loop is CASSLSGLAGGHEQFF. The CDR3 DNA is TGTGCCAGCAGTTTATCGGGACTAGCGGGAGGCCATGAGCAGTTCTTC. The chain is built from TRBV27 and TRBJ2-1; 15 positions agree with TRBD2. This CDR3 is built from 16 residues. The V gene's germline CDR1 is MNHEY and CDR2 SMNVEV (reference sequence). J gave up 8 bases and V 0 bases, and 2 bases lay outside the gene matches.

The chain recombines TRBV2 with TRBJ2-5, with 9 bases lining up with TRBD2. V dropped 8 bases and J dropped 5; count of bases not matched to a gene: 6. Per the germline V gene, CDR1 is SNHLY and CDR2 is FYNNEI. The CDR3 spans 13 residues. CDR3 sequence (DNA): TGTGCCAGCCTAGCGGGATCCCTGGAGACCCAGTACTTC. This translates into CASLAGSLETQYF.

The chain couples TRBV27 to TRBJ2-1; 7 bases are a match to TRBD2. This CDR3 comprises 13 residues. Unmatched junction bases numbered 7, after V lost 6 bases and J lost 8 bases. Germline CDR1 reads MNHEY; CDR2 reads SMNVEV (reference sequence). DNA of the CDR3: TGTGCCAGCAGATTGGGGAGGGCCTATGAGCAGTTCTTC. It specifies CASRLGRAYEQFF.

The genes are TRBV24-1 and TRBJ2-5, with 7 bases fitting TRBD1. The CDR3 is 15 residues long. V trimming: 3 bases; J trimming: 5 bases; junction bases outside the gene matches: 8. The germline V gene has CDR1 KGHDR and CDR2 SFDVKD. The DNA of the CDR3 is TGTGCCACCAGTGATCACCGACAGGGTGGGGAGACCCAGTACTTC. Protein: CATSDHRQGGETQYF.

This clone was found once. The chain couples TRBV4-1 to TRBJ2-2, with D perhaps TRBD1 (5 bases). This CDR3 has 15 residues. Looked up from germline, CDR1 is MGHRA and CDR2 is YSYEKL. Trimming pared 0 bases from V and 4 bases from J, leaving 9 bases between. The CDR3 DNA follows: TGCGCCAGCAGCCAAGAGGGTAGGGGCACCGGGGAGCTGTTTTTT. Translating gives CASSQEGRGTGELFF.

This clone came up once. The chain couples TRBV6-5 to TRBJ2-3, with 8 bases fitting TRBD2. The germline V gene encodes CDR1 MNHEY and CDR2 SVGAGI. The CDR3 contains 16 residues. V was pared by 2 bases and J by 1 base, with 5 bases of the junction left unmatched. In DNA, the CDR3 is TGTGCCAGCAGTTACGGAGCGGGAGTACGCACAGATACGCAGTATTTT. Translating it yields CASSYGAGVRTDTQYF.

In this sample, this clone turned up once. The chain links TRBV7-2 to TRBJ2-5, with TRBD1 matching 7 bases. This CDR3 contains 15 residues. Trimming took 1 base from V and 6 from J; bases not matched to a gene: 8. From germline, CDR1 is SGHTA and CDR2 FQGNSA. CDR3 sequence: CASSLDSGTVKTQYF. In nucleotides, the CDR3 is TGTGCCAGCAGCTTAGACTCTGGGACAGTAAAGACCCAGTACTTC.

V gene TRBV9 combines with J gene TRBJ2-3, with 9 bases lining up with TRBD1. The ends lost 0 bases at V and 5 bases at J; junction bases unmatched: 7. This CDR3 is 16 amino acids long. Per germline, CDR1 SGDLS and CDR2 YYNGEE. This CDR3 reads CASSVETGGGGDTQYF. For the CDR3, the DNA is TGTGCCAGCAGCGTAGAGACAGGGGGAGGCGGAGATACGCAGTATTTT.

V is TRBV30 and J is TRBJ2-1, with D uncertain. CDR3 length: 17 residues. Germline loops: CDR1 GTSNPN, CDR2 SVGIG (reference sequence). Trimming took 0 bases from V and 0 from J, leaving 15 bases between them. DNA of the CDR3: TGTGCCTGGAGTGTACGAAAGTACTTGAGCTCCTACAATGAGCAGTTCTTC. This encodes CAWSVRKYLSSYNEQFF.

The gene calls are TRBV27 and TRBJ2-1; 7 nucleotides line up with TRBD1. This CDR3 is 15 amino acids long. With 7 bases clipped from V and 5 bases from J, the junction kept 11 bases outside the gene matches. CDR1 and CDR2 from the germline V gene are MNHEY and SMNVEV (reference sequence). CDR3 loop: CASKKTTGTDNEQFF. The CDR3 DNA is TGTGCCAGCAAAAAAACGACAGGGACCGACAATGAGCAGTTCTTC.

The rearrangement links TRBV5-4 to TRBJ2-5, with 8 bases identical to TRBD1. CDR1 is SGHNT and CDR2 is YYREEE in the germline V gene (reference sequence). V shed 3 bases, J shed 4 bases, and the junction held 8 bases outside the gene matches. The CDR3 is 15 residues long. The chain's CDR3 is CASSWGAGGAETQYF. The CDR3 DNA sequence: TGTGCCAGCAGCTGGGGTGCAGGGGGCGCAGAGACCCAGTACTTC.

The gene calls are TRBV20-1 and TRBJ2-1, with D perhaps TRBD1 (5 bases). The germline V gene encodes CDR1 DFQATT and CDR2 SNEGSKA (reference sequence). The CDR3 has 11 residues. V lost 6 bases and J 9 bases, leaving 12 bases between the germline ends. CDR3 bases: TGCAGTGCAGGCAGGGTAGTTGAGCAGTTCTTC. Its translation: CSAGRVVEQFF.